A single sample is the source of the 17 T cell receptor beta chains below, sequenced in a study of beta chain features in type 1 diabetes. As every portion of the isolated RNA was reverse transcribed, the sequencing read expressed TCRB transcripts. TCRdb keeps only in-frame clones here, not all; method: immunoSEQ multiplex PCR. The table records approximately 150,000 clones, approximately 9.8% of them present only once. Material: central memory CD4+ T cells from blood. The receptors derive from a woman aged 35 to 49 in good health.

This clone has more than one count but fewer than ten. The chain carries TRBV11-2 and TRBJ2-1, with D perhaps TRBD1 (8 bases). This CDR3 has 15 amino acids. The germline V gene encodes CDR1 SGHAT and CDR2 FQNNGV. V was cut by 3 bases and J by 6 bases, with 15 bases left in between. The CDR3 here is CASSFNRGGGNEQFF. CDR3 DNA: TGTGCCAGCAGCTTTAACAGGGGGGGAGGCAATGAGCAGTTCTTC.

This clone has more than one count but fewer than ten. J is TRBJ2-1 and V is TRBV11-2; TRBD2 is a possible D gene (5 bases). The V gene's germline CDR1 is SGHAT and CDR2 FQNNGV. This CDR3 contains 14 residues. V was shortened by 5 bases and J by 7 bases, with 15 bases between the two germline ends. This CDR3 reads CASSREFSVNEQFF. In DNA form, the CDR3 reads TGTGCCAGCAGCCGAGAATTTAGCGTGAATGAGCAGTTCTTC.

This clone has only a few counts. The CDR3 reads CASSLDQDYNEQFF. The DNA of the CDR3 is TGTGCCAGCAGCTTAGATCAGGACTACAATGAGCAGTTCTTC. The chain recombines TRBV11-2 with TRBJ2-1; D gene uncertain. V dropped 0 bases and J dropped 3 bases, with 6 bases sitting between them. This CDR3 has 14 residues. The germline V gene has CDR1 SGHAT and CDR2 FQNNGV.

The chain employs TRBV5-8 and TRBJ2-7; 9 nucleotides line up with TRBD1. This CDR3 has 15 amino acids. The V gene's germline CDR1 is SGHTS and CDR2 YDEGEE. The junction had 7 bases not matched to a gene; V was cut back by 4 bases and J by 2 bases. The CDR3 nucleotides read TGTGCCAGCAGCCCCGGGACAGGGTTTACCTACGAGCAGTACTTC. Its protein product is CASSPGTGFTYEQYF. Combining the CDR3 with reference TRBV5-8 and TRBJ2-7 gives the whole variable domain EAGVTQSPTHLIKTRGQQATLRCSPISGHTSVYWYQQALGLGLQFLLWYDEGEERNRGNFPPRFSGRQFPNYSSELNVNALELEDSALYLCASSPGTGFTYEQYFGPGTRLTVT.

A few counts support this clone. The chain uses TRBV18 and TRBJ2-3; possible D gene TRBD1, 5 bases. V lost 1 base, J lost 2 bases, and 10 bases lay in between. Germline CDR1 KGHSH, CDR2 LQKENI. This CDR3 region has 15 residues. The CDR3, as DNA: TGTGCCAGCTCACCACAAGACAGTTACACAGATACGCAGTATTTT. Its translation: CASSPQDSYTDTQYF. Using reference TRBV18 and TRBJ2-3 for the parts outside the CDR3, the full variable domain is NAGVMQNPRHLVRRRGQEARLRCSPMKGHSHVYWYRQLPEEGLKFMVYLQKENIIDESGMPKERFSAEFPKEGPSILRIQQVVRGDSAAYFCASSPQDSYTDTQYFGPGTRLTVL.

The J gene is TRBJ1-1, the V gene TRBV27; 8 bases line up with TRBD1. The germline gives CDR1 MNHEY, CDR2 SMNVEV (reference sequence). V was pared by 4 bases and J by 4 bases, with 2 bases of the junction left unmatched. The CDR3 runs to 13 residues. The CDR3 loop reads CASSSGQGTEAFF. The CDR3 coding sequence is TGTGCCAGCAGTTCAGGACAGGGCACTGAAGCTTTCTTT.

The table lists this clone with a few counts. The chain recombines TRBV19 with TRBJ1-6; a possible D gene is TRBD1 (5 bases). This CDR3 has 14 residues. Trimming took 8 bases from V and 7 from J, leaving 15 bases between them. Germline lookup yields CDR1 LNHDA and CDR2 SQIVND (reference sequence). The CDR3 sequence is CASQTEGRNSPLHF. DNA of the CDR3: TGTGCCAGTCAAACGGAGGGGAGGAATTCACCCCTCCACTTT.

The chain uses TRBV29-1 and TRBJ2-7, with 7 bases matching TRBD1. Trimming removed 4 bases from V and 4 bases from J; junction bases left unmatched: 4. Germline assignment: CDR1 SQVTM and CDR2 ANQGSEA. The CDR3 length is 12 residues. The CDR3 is CSVGQGEYEQYF. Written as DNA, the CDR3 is TGCAGCGTTGGGCAGGGGGAGTACGAGCAGTACTTC.

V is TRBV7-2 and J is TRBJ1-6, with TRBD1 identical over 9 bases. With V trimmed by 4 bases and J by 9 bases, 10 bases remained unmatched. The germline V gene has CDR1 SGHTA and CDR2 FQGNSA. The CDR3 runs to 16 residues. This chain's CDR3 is CASSSQGARLGSPLHF. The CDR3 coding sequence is TGTGCCAGCAGCTCACAGGGGGCGCGGCTGGGTTCACCCCTCCACTTT.

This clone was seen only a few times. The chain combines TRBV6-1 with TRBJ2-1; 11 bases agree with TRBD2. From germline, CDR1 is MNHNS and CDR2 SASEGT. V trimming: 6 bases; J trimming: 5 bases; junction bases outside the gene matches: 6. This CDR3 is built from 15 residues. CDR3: CASSLAGGRNNEQFF. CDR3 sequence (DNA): TGTGCCAGCAGCCTAGCGGGGGGACGGAACAATGAGCAGTTCTTC.

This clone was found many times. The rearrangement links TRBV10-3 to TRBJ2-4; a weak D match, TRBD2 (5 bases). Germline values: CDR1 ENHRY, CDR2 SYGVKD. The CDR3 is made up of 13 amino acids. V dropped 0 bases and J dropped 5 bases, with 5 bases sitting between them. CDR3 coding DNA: TGTGCCATCAGTGAGTCACTAGAAAACATTCAGTACTTC. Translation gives CAISESLENIQYF.

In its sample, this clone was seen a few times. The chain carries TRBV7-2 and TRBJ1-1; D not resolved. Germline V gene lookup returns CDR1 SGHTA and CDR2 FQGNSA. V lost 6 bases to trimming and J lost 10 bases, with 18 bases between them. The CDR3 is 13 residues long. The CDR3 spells CASSFREGGLAFF. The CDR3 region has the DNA TGTGCCAGCAGTTTCCGGGAGGGCGGGCTAGCTTTCTTT.

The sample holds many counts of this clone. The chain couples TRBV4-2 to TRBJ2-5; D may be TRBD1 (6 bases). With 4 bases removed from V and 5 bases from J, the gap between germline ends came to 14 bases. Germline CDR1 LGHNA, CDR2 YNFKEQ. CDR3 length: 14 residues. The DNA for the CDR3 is TGTGCCAGCAGCCCCGAACCAGGGGACGAGACCCAGTACTTC. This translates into CASSPEPGDETQYF.

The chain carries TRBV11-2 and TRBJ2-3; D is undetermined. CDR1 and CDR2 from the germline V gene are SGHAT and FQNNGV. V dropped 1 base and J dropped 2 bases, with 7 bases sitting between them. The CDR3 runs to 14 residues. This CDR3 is CASSLVTFTDTQYF. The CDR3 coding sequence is TGTGCCAGCAGCTTAGTTACTTTCACAGATACGCAGTATTTT.

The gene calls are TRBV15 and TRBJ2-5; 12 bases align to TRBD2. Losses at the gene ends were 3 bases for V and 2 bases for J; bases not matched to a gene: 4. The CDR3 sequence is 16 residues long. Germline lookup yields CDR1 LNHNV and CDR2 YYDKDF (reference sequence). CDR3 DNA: TGTGCCACCAGCAGCGGACTAGCGGGGACTCAAGAGACCCAGTACTTC. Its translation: CATSSGLAGTQETQYF.

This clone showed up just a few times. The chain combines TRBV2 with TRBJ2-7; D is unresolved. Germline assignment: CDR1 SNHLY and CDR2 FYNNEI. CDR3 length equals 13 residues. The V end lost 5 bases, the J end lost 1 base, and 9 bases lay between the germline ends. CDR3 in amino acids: CASSYPGSYEQYF. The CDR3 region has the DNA TGTGCCAGCAGTTACCCCGGTTCCTACGAGCAGTACTTC.

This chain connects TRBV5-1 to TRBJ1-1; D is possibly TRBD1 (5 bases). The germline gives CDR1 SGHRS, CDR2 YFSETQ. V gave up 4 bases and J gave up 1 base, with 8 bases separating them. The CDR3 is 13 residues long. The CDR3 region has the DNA TGCGCCAGCAGCCTCCAGGGGAACACTGAAGCTTTCTTT. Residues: CASSLQGNTEAFF.